A single sample is the source of the 5 T cell receptor beta chains below, sequenced in a study of technical replicates of blood from four donors. This table comes from immunoSEQ multiplex PCR, and its TCRdb copy is limited to in-frame clones, with some not included. The data hold just over 95,000 clones, with about 95% observed a single time. Input material: T cells isolated from PBMCs. Source of these receptors: a human donor in good health.

This sequence joins TRBV25-1 and TRBJ1-1, with D maybe TRBD1 (5 bases). Germline-derived CDR1 and CDR2 are MGHDK and SYGVNS. The CDR3 consists of 11 residues. The V and J ends lost 10 bases and 7 bases respectively, with 13 bases between them. Written as DNA, the CDR3 is TGTGCCACCCAGGGTAATAGTGAAGCTTTCTTT. Translation gives CATQGNSEAFF.

V is TRBV7-3 and J is TRBJ2-5, with 9 bases fitting TRBD2. The CDR3 runs to 15 residues. Germline V CDR1 and CDR2: SGHTA, FQGTGA. V was pared by 1 base and J by 5 bases, with 5 bases of the junction left unmatched. This chain's CDR3 is CASSLSGTSSETQYF. CDR3 nucleotide sequence: TGTGCCAGCAGCTTAAGTGGGACTAGCTCGGAGACCCAGTACTTC.

This chain joins TRBV9 and TRBJ2-3; 8 bases align to TRBD1. Per the germline V gene, CDR1 is SGDLS and CDR2 is YYNGEE. Trimming at V came to 0 bases and at J to 6 bases, leaving 0 bases not matched to a gene. The CDR3 has 13 residues. The CDR3, as DNA: TGTGCCAGCAGCGTAGGGACAGGGGATACGCAGTATTTT. Its translation is CASSVGTGDTQYF.

This chain links TRBV28 with TRBJ2-6, with unresolved D. The CDR3 is 14 amino acids. With 7 bases removed from V and 2 bases from J, the gap between germline ends came to 9 bases. The germline V gene has CDR1 MDHEN and CDR2 SYDVKM. For the CDR3, the DNA is TGTGCCAGCATGACGACTCCTGGGGCCAACGTCCTGACTTTC. Its protein product is CASMTTPGANVLTF.

This chain links TRBV19 with TRBJ2-1, with D possibly TRBD2 on 5 matching bases. Trimming took 9 bases from V and 8 from J, leaving 17 bases between them. Germline CDR1 reads LNHDA; CDR2 reads SQIVND (reference sequence). The CDR3 length is 13 residues. CDR3 sequence reads: CASLNTARDEQFF. CDR3 DNA sequence: TGTGCCAGCCTCAACACTGCGCGGGATGAGCAGTTCTTC. Based on the CDR3 plus reference TRBV19 and TRBJ2-1, the full variable domain is DGGITQSPKYLFRKEGQNVTLSCEQNLNHDAMYWYRQDPGQGLRLIYYSQIVNDFQKGDIAEGYSVSREKKESFPLTVTSAQKNPTAFYLCASLNTARDEQFFGPGTRLTVL.